A selection of T cell receptor beta chains follows, all from one sample in a study of blood T cell repertoires in COVID-19. Repertoires were generated with immunoSEQ multiplex PCR, while TCRdb's copy carries only in-frame clones and drops some. The repertoire holds 65,000 to 80,000 clones, with 70% to 90% as singletons. What was sequenced was peripheral blood. The source of these receptors is a man aged 50 to 60 with active COVID-19. Each CDR3 is given with its conserved first and last residue. A D gene is named only where the DNA matches it firmly. Clone size is given for some rows only: seen once, a few or many times, or a class if the clone is expanded.

d_gene	abundance	v_gene	j_gene	len	CDR3nt	CDR3aa
NA	NA	TRBV7-3	TRBJ2-3	14	TGTGCCAGCAGCTTAATGGGCAGCACAGATACGCAGTATTTT	CASSLMGSTDTQYF
NA	NA	TRBV4-1	TRBJ2-4	15	TGCGCCAGCAGCCATGTTGGGGGCACCAAAAACATTCAGTACTTC	CASSHVGGTKNIQYF
TRBD1	NA	TRBV4-3	TRBJ1-5	15	TGCGCCAGCAGCCACCGACAGGGTGTGGATCAGCCCCAGCATTTT	CASSHRQGVDQPQHF
NA	NA	TRBV7-2	TRBJ1-1	14	TGTGCCAGCAGCCCCGCATCGGGGAACACTGAAGCTTTCTTT	CASSPASGNTEAFF
NA	once	TRBV5-4	TRBJ1-5	18	TGTGCCAGCAGCTTGGAGGGACTAAGAATGTTCAGCAATCAGCCCCAGCATTTT	CASSLEGLRMFSNQPQHF
TRBD2	NA	TRBV5-1	TRBJ2-7	15	TGCGCCAGCAGCTTGAGGGCTAGCGGGGACTACGAGCAGTACTTC	CASSLRASGDYEQYF
TRBD1	once	TRBV5-1	TRBJ2-5	16	TGCGCCAGCAGCTTGGCCAGAGGGACAGACCAAGAGACCCAGTACTTC	CASSLARGTDQETQYF
NA	NA	TRBV28	TRBJ1-3	17	TGTGCCAGCAGTTTATGGCGGCCTGGCTGGGCTGGAAACACCATATATTTT	CASSLWRPGWAGNTIYF
TRBD1	NA	TRBV5-1	TRBJ2-2	15	TGCGCCAGCAGCTTCGGACAGGGGAGGGCCGGGGAGCTGTTTTTT	CASSFGQGRAGELFF
TRBD2	NA	TRBV6-6	TRBJ2-5	16	TGTGCCAGCAGTTACGAAAGCGGGGGGGCTAAAGAGACCCAGTACTTC	CASSYESGGAKETQYF
TRBD2	NA	TRBV15	TRBJ2-2	17	TGTGCCACCAGCAGCCCGACTAGCGGGAAAGATGCCGGGGAGCTGTTTTTT	CATSSPTSGKDAGELFF
TRBD1	few	TRBV4-3	TRBJ1-5	16	TGCGCCAGCAGCCAAGAAGGGGGGTCAGGGGGCCAGCCCCAGCATTTT	CASSQEGGSGGQPQHF
TRBD1	NA	TRBV2	TRBJ2-7	17	TGTGCCAGCAGTGAAGCCCCCGAGGACAGGGCTTCCTACGAGCAGTACTTC	CASSEAPEDRASYEQYF
NA	NA	TRBV6-5	TRBJ1-2	14	TGTGCCGTCAGGCGGGGCAGGCAGATCTATGGCTACACCTTC	CAVRRGRQIYGYTF
NA	NA	TRBV7-9	TRBJ2-7	15	TGTGCCAGCAGCTTAAGTTTCGGGGACACCTACGAGCAGTACTTC	CASSLSFGDTYEQYF
NA	NA	TRBV29-1	TRBJ2-5	14	TGCAGCGGGGGGGGCGGTGGCGGGAGAGAGACCCAGTACTTC	CSGGGGGGRETQYF
TRBD1	NA	TRBV2	TRBJ1-2	13	TGTGCCAGCAGTAGGACAGGGCTCTATGGCTACACCTTC	CASSRTGLYGYTF
TRBD2	NA	TRBV4-1	TRBJ2-3	16	TGCGCCAGCAGCCGTTCACTAGCGGGTAGCACAGATACGCAGTATTTT	CASSRSLAGSTDTQYF
NA	NA	TRBV7-3	TRBJ2-7	14	TGTGCCAGCAGATCACCGGGACTTGGATACGAGCAGTACTTC	CASRSPGLGYEQYF
NA	NA	TRBV5-8	TRBJ2-3	13	TGTGCCAGCAGCGACCGGGGCACAGATACGCAGTATTTT	CASSDRGTDTQYF
NA	NA	TRBV4-1	TRBJ2-1	17	TGCGCCAGCAGCCAAGACTTTGCGGAACTAGCTTATAATGAGCAGTTCTTC	CASSQDFAELAYNEQFF
NA	NA	TRBV6-2/TRBV6-3	TRBJ2-1	14	TGTGCCAGCAGTTTCGGGGGAACCTACAATGAGCAGTTCTTC	CASSFGGTYNEQFF
NA	NA	TRBV24-1	TRBJ2-2	13	TGTGCCACCCAGGGGCGAATGGGCGGGGAGCTGTTTTTT	CATQGRMGGELFF
TRBD1	NA	TRBV12-3/TRBV12-4	TRBJ2-7	13	TGTGCCAGCAGTCTCAGGGGGTCCTACGAGCAGTACTTC	CASSLRGSYEQYF
NA	NA	TRBV21-1	TRBJ2-7	14	TGTGCCAGCAGCAAAGCTGGGGGGGGCAACGAGCAGTACTTC	CASSKAGGGNEQYF
TRBD1	NA	TRBV6-5	TRBJ2-7	13	TGTGCCAGCAGTTCGACAGGGATCGACGAGCAGTACTTC	CASSSTGIDEQYF
NA	NA	TRBV5-5	TRBJ1-1	13	TGTGCCAGCAGCTTTAACACGAACACTGAAGCTTTCTTT	CASSFNTNTEAFF
NA	once	TRBV7-8	TRBJ1-1	13	TGTGCCAGCAGCCCGGACCTTCGGGGATTGGCTTTCTTT	CASSPDLRGLAFF